Detailed here is one TCR beta chain. What it binds is unknown. This specimen belongs to a study of early T cells in non-severe SARS-CoV-2 infection. Study-wide background: Bulk RNA isolated from unsorted whole blood underwent sequencing; chains were not paired.

Study findings and constraints: Clonotype matching in VDJdb favored anti-spike CD8 responses and did not capture private and CD4 specificities.

cDNA molecules, individually, were tagged with unique molecular identifiers. TCRdb itself ran the 5' RACE reads through MiXCR, one entry per CDR3 protein. This sample has approximately 27,000 distinct CDR3 sequences; under 10% occur once, and the top ten carry about 13%. V lost 2 bases, J lost 0 bases, and 8 bases lay in between. Germline CDR1 is SGHAT and CDR2 is FQDESV (reference sequence). The CDR3 totals 14 residues. The chain uses TRBV11-1 and TRBJ2-7; no firm D call. Sequences were obtained from whole blood. The clonotype was recovered from an adult who was a healthcare worker with PCR-confirmed SARS-CoV-2 infection or an uninfected control (not recorded which). The CDR3 nucleotides are TGTGCCAGCAGCTTATTTATCAGCTCCTACGAGCAGTACTTC. This translates into CASSLFISSYEQYF.